This T cell receptor (beta chain) was recovered during a study of T cell repertoires in cytomegalovirus infection. Study background: Matching HLA type and CMV infection were both indicated by public TCR beta signatures.

TCRdb reprocessed the reads with MiXCR, giving one entry per CDR3 protein. Among 500,000 or so distinct CDR3 sequences, approximately 16% were seen once, and the ten largest hold 20% to 30%. This clonotype showed up many times. The antigen is not known. Trimming removed 1 base from V and 9 bases from J, with 10 bases in between. There are 13 residues in the CDR3. Regarding the study as a whole: Adding up the frequency of public TCR beta families identified people who carried CMV plus the relevant HLA. Dominant in the ex vivo response were TCR beta clonotypes restricted by HLA-C and specific for CMV.

The chain links TRBV12-3 or TRBV12-4 to TRBJ2-1; D is possibly TRBD1 or TRBD2 (5 bases each). The sample taken for sequencing was CD8+ T cells from PBMCs. The TCR sequence derives from a human donor in good health (CMV status not recorded). Some clones in this sample may be carry-over from other donors' samples. The CDR3 region is CASSLGGSREQFF. The CDR3 region has the DNA TGTGCCAGCAGTTTAGGGGGGAGTCGTGAGCAGTTCTTC.